A single TCR beta chain is shown here with its context. This record belongs to a study of cytomegalovirus exposure and HLA in healthy donors. Sequencing used immunoSEQ multiplex PCR; TCRdb keeps in-frame clones, though not all of them. The sample includes more than 250,000 clones, 87% seen only once; the top ten take about 1%. The germline gives CDR1 SQVTM, CDR2 ANQGSEA. This CDR3 has 11 residues. V dropped 3 bases and J dropped 8 bases, with 10 bases sitting between them. The chain combines TRBV29-1 with TRBJ1-2; the D is unclear. The receptor was derived from a woman in her 30s in good health and CMV-seropositive. Material: PBMCs. CDR3 loop: CSVEDRRGYTF. As DNA, the CDR3 is TGCAGCGTTGAGGACCGGCGGGGCTACACCTTC.